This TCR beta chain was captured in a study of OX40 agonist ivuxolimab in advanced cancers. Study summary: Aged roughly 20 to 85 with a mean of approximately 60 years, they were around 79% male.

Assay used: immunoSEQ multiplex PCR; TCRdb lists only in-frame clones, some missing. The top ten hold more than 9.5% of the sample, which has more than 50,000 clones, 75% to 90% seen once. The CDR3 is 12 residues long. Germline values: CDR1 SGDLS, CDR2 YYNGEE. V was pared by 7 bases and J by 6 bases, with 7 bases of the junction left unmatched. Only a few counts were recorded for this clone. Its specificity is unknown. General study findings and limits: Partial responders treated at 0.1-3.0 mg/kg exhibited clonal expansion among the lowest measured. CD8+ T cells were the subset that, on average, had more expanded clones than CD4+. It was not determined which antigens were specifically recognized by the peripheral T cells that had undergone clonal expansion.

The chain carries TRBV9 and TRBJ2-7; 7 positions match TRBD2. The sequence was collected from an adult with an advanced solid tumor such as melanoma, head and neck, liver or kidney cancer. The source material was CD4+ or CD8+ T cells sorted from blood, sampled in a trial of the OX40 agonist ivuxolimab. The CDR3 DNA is TGTGCCAGCGGGGCGGGGGATCGCGAGCAGTACTTC. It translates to CASGAGDREQYF.